Here is one TCR beta chain with its context. Its antigen is undetermined. The time point was: 4-8 weeks after completion of therapy. Drug-resistant or recurrent cytomegalovirus affected these solid-organ transplant recipient patients. Generated by immunoSEQ multiplex PCR, the TCRdb table keeps only in-frame clones and is missing some. Here the sample spans about 480 clones, 82% being singletons. The record originates from a study of T cell therapy after organ transplantation. Overall study context: Short-term post-therapy samples: blood collected 4 to 8 weeks after completing therapy.

Overall study results and limits: CD8 clonality fold change after therapy inversely tracked pretherapy clonality. Antirejection and antiviral medication effects could not be assessed.

Germline CDR1 is MNHEY and CDR2 is SVGAGI. The CDR3 is made up of 15 amino acids. V shed 3 bases and J shed 1 base, with 12 bases lying between them. This TCR derives from a human patient who had received a solid organ transplant and had CMV disease. A subset of T cells may come from the graft donor. Material: CD8+ T cells from blood, obtained after autologous CMV-specific T cell therapy. This chain uses TRBV6-5 with TRBJ1-1, with D possibly TRBD1 on 6 matching bases. The CDR3: CASSYKGGTNTEAFF. As DNA, the CDR3 is TGTGCCAGCAGTTATAAGGGGGGTACGAACACTGAAGCTTTCTTT.